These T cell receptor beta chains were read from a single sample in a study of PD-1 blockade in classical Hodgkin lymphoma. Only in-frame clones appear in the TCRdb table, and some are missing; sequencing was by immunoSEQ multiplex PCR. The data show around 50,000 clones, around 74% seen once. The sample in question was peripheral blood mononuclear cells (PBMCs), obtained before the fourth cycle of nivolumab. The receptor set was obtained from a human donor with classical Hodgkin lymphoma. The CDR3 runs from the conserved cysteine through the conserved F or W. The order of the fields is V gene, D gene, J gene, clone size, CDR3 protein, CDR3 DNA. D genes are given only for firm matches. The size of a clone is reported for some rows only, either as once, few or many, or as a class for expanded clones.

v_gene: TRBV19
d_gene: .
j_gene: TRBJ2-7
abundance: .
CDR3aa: CASSIVVGSPYEQYF
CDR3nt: TGTGCCAGTAGTATAGTAGTCGGCAGTCCCTACGAGCAGTACTTC

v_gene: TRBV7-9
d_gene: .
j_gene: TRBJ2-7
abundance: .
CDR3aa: CASSGGRVGDEQYF
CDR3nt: TGTGCCAGCAGTGGGGGCCGGGTTGGGGACGAGCAGTACTTC

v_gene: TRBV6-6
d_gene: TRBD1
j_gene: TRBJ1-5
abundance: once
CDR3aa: CASREPGQGNQPQHF
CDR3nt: TGTGCCAGCAGGGAACCGGGACAGGGGAATCAGCCCCAGCATTTT

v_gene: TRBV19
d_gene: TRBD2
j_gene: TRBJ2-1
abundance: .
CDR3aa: CASSIRTSGTYNEQFF
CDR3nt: TGTGCCAGTAGTATCCGGACTAGCGGGACCTACAATGAGCAGTTCTTC

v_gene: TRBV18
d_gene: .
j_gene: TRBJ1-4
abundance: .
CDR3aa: CASSPSASATNEKLFF
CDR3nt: TGTGCCAGCTCACCTAGTGCTTCTGCAACTAATGAAAAACTGTTTTTT

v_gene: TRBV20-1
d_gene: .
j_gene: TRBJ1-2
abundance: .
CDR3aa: CSAISYGYTF
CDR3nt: TGCAGTGCTATCAGTTATGGCTACACCTTC

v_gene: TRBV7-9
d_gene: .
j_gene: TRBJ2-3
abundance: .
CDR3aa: CASNFHLAALGSDTQYF
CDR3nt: TGTGCCAGCAACTTTCACCTGGCGGCCCTAGGATCAGATACGCAGTATTTT

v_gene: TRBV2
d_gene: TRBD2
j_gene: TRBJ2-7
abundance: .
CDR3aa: CASLTGLGTYEQYF
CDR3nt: TGTGCCAGCCTTACCGGACTAGGGACCTACGAGCAGTACTTC

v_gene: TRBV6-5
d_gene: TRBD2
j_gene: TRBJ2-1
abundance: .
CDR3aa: CASSYRGQAGGEQFF
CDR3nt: TGTGCCAGCAGTTACCGGGGGCAGGCGGGGGGTGAGCAGTTCTTC

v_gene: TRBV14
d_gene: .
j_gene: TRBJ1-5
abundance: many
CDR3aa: CASSHRTGSAQHF
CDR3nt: TGTGCCAGCAGCCATAGAACAGGGTCAGCCCAGCATTTT

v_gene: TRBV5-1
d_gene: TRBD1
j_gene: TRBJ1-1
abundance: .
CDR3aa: CASSFRTGQFPNTEAFF
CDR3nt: TGCGCCAGCAGCTTTAGGACAGGGCAATTCCCGAACACTGAAGCTTTCTTT

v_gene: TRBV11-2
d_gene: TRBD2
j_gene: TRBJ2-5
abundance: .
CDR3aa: CASSPLAGAETQYF
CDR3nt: TGTGCCAGCAGCCCACTTGCGGGAGCGGAGACCCAGTACTTC

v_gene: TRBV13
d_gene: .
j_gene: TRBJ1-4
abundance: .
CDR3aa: CASNSTRREKLFF
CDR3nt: TGTGCCAGCAACTCGACGAGACGTGAAAAACTGTTTTTT

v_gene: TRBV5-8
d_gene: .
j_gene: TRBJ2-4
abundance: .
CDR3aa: CASSPTAGIAKNIQYF
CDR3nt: TGTGCCAGCAGCCCAACGGCAGGGATAGCCAAAAACATTCAGTACTTC

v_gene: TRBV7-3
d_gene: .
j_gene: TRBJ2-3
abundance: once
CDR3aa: CASSTDSGTQYF
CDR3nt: TGTGCCAGCAGCACGGACTCCGGTACGCAGTATTTT

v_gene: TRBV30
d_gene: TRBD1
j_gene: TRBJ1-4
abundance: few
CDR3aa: CAWRLQGAEGEKLFF
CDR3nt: TGTGCCTGGAGATTACAGGGGGCGGAAGGTGAAAAACTGTTTTTT

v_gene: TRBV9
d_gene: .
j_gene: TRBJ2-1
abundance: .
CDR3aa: CASSVGWGGGDEQFF
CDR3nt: TGTGCCAGCAGCGTAGGATGGGGAGGGGGAGATGAGCAGTTCTTC

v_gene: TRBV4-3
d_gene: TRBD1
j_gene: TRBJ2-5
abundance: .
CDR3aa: CASSQEHGQGRTQYF
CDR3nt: TGCGCCAGCAGCCAAGAACACGGACAGGGAAGGACCCAGTACTTC

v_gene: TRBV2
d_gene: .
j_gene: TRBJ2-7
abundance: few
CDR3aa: CASSEILVGQYF
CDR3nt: TGTGCCAGCAGTGAAATATTGGTCGGGCAGTACTTC

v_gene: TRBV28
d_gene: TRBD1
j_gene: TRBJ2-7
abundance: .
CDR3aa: CASSYGDRSYEQYF
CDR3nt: TGTGCCAGCAGTTACGGGGACAGATCCTACGAGCAGTACTTC

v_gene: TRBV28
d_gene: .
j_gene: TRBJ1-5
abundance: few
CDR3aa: CASSRHINQPQHF
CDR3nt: TGTGCCAGCAGCAGACACATCAATCAGCCCCAGCATTTT

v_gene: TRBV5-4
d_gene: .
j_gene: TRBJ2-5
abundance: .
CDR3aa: CASSLAVESGTQYF
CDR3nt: TGTGCCAGCAGCTTGGCCGTGGAATCGGGGACCCAGTACTTC